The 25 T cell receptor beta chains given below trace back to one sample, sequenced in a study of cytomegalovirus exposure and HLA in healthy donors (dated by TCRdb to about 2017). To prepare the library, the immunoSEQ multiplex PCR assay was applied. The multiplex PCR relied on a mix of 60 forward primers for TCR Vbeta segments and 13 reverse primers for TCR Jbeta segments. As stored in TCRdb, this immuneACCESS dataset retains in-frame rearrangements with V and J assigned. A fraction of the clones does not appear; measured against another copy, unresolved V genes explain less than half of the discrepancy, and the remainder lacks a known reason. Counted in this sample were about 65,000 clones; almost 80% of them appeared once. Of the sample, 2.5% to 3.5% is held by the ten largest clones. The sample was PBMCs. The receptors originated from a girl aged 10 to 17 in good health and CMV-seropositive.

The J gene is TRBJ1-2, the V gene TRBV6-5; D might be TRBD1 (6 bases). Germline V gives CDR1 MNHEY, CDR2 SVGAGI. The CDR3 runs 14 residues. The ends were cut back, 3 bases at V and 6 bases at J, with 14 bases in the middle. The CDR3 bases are TGTGCCAGCAGTTATAGTGGGGGCGTTGATGGCTACACCTTC. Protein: CASSYSGGVDGYTF.

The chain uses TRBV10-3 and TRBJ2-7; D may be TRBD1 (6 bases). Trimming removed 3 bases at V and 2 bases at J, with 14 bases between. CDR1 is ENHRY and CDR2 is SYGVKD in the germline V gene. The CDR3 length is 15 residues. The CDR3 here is CAISDLTDSAYEQYF. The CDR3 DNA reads TGTGCCATCAGTGACCTTACGGACAGCGCCTACGAGCAGTACTTC.

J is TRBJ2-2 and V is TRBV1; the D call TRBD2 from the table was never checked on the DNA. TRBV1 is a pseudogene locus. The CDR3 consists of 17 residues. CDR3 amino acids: CTSSQDLAGQNTGELFF. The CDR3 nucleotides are TGCACCAGCAGCCAAGATCTGGCGGGTCAAAACACCGGGGAGCTGTTTTTT.

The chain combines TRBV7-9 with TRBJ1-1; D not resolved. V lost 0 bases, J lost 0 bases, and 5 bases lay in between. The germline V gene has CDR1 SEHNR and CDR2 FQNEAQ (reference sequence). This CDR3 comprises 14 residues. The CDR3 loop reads CASSLALVNTEAFF. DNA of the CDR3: TGTGCCAGCAGCTTAGCGCTAGTGAACACTGAAGCTTTCTTT.

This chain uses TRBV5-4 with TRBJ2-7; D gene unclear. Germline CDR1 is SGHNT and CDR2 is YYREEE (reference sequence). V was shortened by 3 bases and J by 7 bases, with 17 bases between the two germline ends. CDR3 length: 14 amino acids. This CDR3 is CASSSPGPLREQYF. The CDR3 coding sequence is TGTGCCAGCAGCTCCCCTGGCCCCCTGAGGGAGCAGTACTTC.

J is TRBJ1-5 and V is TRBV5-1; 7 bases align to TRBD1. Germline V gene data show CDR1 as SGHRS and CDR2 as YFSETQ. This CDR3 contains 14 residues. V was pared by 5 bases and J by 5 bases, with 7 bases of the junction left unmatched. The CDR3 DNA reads TGCGCCAGCAGAGAGACAGGGAATGATCAGCCCCAGCATTTT. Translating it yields CASRETGNDQPQHF.

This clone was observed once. CDR3 sequence reads: CASSLAGSGGFYQETQYF. The DNA of the CDR3 is TGTGCCAGCAGCTTAGCGGGTAGCGGGGGCTTTTACCAAGAGACCCAGTACTTC. V usage is TRBV7-2 and J usage is TRBJ2-5, with 9 positions matching TRBD2. Per the germline V gene, CDR1 is SGHTA and CDR2 is FQGNSA. With V trimmed by 0 bases and J by 0 bases, 8 bases remained unmatched. The CDR3 is 18 residues long.

CDR3 DNA: TGTGCCAGCAGAAGCGCGGGGGGCACTGAAGCTTTCTTT. Its protein is CASRSAGGTEAFF. The chain links TRBV6-6 to TRBJ1-1, with a weak D call TRBD1 (5 bases). V lost 6 bases to trimming and J lost 4 bases, with 12 bases between them. There are 13 residues in the CDR3. Germline loops: CDR1 MNHNY, CDR2 SVGAGI (reference sequence).

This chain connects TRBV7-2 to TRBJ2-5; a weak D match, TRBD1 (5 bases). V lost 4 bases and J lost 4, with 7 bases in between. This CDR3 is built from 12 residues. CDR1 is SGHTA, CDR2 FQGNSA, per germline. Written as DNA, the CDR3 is TGTGCCAGCAGCTGGGGCAGAGAGACCCAGTACTTC. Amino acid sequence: CASSWGRETQYF.

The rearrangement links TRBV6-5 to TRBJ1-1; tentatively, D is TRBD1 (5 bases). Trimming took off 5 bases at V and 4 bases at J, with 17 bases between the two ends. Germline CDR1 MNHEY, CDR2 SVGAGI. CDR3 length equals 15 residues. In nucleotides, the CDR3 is TGTGCCAGCAGTCCCCCCGGAAGGGGAGGCACTGAAGCTTTCTTT. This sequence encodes CASSPPGRGGTEAFF.

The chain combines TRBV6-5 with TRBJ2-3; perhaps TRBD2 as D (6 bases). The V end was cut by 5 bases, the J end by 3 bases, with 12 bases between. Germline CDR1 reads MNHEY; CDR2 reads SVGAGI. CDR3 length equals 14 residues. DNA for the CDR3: TGTGCCAGCAGTATAGCGGCCCTTACAGATACGCAGTATTTT. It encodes CASSIAALTDTQYF.

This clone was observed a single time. Here the CDR3 reads CASRGTSVYNEQFF. In DNA, the CDR3 is TGTGCCAGCCGGGGGACTAGCGTATACAATGAGCAGTTCTTC. This chain joins TRBV7-2 and TRBJ2-1, with TRBD2 matching over 10 bases. Germline CDR1 SGHTA, CDR2 FQGNSA. There are 14 residues in the CDR3. V was pared by 8 bases and J by 4 bases, with 5 bases of the junction left unmatched. Looking up the rest from reference TRBV7-2 and TRBJ2-1 gives the full variable domain: GAGVSQSPSNKVTEKGKDVELRCDPISGHTALYWYRQSLGQGLEFLIYFQGNSAPDKSGLPSDRFSAERTGGSVSTLTIQRTQQEDSAVYLCASRGTSVYNEQFFGPGTRLTVL.

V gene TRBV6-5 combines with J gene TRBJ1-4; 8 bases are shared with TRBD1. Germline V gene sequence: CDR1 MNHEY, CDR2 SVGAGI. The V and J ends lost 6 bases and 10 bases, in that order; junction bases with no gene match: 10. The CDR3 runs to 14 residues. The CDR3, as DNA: TGTGCCAGCAGCGGCAGGGGGCGCTTCGGAAAACTGTTTTTT. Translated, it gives CASSGRGRFGKLFF.

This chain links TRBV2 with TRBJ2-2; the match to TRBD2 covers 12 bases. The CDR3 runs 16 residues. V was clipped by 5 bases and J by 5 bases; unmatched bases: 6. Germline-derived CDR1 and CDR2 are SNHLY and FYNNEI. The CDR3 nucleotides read TGTGCCAGCAGTCCTCCCGGGACTAGCGGGACCGGGGAGCTGTTTTTT. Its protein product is CASSPPGTSGTGELFF.

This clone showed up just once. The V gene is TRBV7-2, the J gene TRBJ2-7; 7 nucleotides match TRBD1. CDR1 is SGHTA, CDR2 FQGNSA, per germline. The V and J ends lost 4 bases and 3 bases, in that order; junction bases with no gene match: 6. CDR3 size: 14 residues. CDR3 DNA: TGTGCCAGCAGCTCGACAGGGCAGGGCTACGAGCAGTACTTC. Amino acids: CASSSTGQGYEQYF. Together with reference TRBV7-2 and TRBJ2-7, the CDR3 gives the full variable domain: GAGVSQSPSNKVTEKGKDVELRCDPISGHTALYWYRQSLGQGLEFLIYFQGNSAPDKSGLPSDRFSAERTGGSVSTLTIQRTQQEDSAVYLCASSSTGQGYEQYFGPGTRLTVT.

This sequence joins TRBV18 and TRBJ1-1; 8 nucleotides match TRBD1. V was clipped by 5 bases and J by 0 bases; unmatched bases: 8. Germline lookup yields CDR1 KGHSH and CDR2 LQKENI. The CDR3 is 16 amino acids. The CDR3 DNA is TGTGCCAGCTCATCCCGACAGGGGTTTATGAACACTGAAGCTTTCTTT. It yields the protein CASSSRQGFMNTEAFF.

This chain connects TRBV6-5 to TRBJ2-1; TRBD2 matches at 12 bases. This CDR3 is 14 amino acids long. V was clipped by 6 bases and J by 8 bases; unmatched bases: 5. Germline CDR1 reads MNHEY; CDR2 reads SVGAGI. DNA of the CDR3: TGTGCCAGCAGACTAGCGGGGGGCATGGATGAGCAGTTCTTC. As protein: CASRLAGGMDEQFF.

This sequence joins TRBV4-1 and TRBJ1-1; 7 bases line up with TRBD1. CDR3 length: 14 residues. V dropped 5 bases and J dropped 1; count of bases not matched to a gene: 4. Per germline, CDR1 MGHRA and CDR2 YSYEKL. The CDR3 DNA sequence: TGCGCCAGCAGCGAAGGGACAGCGAACACTGAAGCTTTCTTT. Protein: CASSEGTANTEAFF.

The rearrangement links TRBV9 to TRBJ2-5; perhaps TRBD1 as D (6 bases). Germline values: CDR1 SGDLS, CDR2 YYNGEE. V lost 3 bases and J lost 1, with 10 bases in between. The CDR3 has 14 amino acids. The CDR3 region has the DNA TGTGCCAGCAGCGAGGGGGTGACCCAAGAGACCCAGTACTTC. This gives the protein CASSEGVTQETQYF.

The CDR3 DNA follows: TGTGCCAGCAGCTTGGGGGGGCTATCCACAGATACGCAGTATTTT. It yields the protein CASSLGGLSTDTQYF. V usage is TRBV11-2 and J usage is TRBJ2-3; TRBD2 might be the D (7 bases). The CDR3 totals 15 residues. The germline V and J ends were trimmed by 3 bases and 2 bases, with 12 bases remaining between them. In germline, CDR1 is SGHAT, CDR2 FQNNGV.

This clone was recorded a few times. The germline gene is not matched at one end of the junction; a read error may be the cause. In nucleotides, the CDR3 is TGTGCCAGCAGCTCGGGACAGGGTTCGAAGACCGGGGAGCTGTTTTTT. Protein product: CASSSGQGSKTGELFF. This chain joins TRBV5-4 and TRBJ2-2; 9 positions match TRBD1. Germline-derived CDR1 and CDR2 are SGHNT and YYREEE (reference sequence). The CDR3 is 16 amino acids.

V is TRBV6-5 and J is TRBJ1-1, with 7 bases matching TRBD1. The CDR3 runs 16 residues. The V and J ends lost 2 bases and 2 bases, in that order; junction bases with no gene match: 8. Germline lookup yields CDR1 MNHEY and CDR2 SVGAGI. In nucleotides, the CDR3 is TGTGCCAGCAGTTACGCCGGGACAGCAAAAAACACTGAAGCTTTCTTT. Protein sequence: CASSYAGTAKNTEAFF.

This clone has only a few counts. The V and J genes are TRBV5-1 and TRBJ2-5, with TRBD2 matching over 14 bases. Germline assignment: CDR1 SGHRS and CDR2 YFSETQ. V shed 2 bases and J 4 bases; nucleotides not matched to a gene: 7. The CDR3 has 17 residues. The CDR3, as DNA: TGCGCCAGCAGCTTTCAATTGACTAGCGGGAGGGGAGAGACCCAGTACTTC. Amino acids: CASSFQLTSGRGETQYF.

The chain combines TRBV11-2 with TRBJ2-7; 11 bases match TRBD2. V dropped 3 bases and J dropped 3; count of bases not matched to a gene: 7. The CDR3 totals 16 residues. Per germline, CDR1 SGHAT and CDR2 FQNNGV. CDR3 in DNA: TGTGCCAGCAGCTTCGTTAGCGGGGGGGCCGTCTACGAGCAGTACTTC. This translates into CASSFVSGGAVYEQYF.

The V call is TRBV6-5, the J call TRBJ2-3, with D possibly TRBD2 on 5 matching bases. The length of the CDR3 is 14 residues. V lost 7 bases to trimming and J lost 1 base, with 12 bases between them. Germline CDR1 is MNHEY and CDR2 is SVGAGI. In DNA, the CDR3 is TGTGCCAGCACGGAGCGGACCGGCACAGATACGCAGTATTTT. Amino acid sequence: CASTERTGTDTQYF.